These T cell receptor beta chains were read from a single sample in a study of T cells in Graves' hyperthyroidism and ophthalmopathy. TCRdb reanalysed the multiplex PCR reads using MiXCR and keeps one entry per CDR3 protein. Seen here are hundreds of thousands of distinct CDR3 sequences, roughly 17% observed once, and the top ten hold roughly 18%. The specimen sequenced was blood. Receptor source: a woman under 30 with Graves' hyperthyroidism. CDR3s include the opening cysteine and the closing phenylalanine or tryptophan. The order of the fields is D gene, V gene, J gene, clone size, CDR3 protein, CDR3 DNA. A D gene is named only where the DNA matches it firmly. Clone size is not always given. Where it is, it says once, few, many or a class for expanded clones.

TRBD1	TRBV7-9	TRBJ1-2	.	CASSLAEGAPNYGYTF	TGTGCCAGCAGCTTAGCTGAGGGGGCGCCTAACTATGGCTACACCTTC
.	TRBV2	TRBJ2-2	few	CASQGTETGELFF	TGTGCCAGCCAAGGGACGGAGACCGGGGAGCTGTTTTTT
.	TRBV6-2/TRBV6-3	TRBJ2-7	many	CASSYSSALGYEQYF	TGTGCCAGCAGTTACTCCTCGGCCCTTGGCTACGAGCAGTACTTC
TRBD1	TRBV27	TRBJ2-1	.	CASRPRGQSYNEQFF	TGTGCCAGCAGACCGAGGGGACAGTCCTACAATGAGCAGTTCTTC
.	TRBV3-1	TRBJ2-2	many	CASSQAGAGELFF	TGTGCCAGCAGCCAAGCTGGGGCTGGGGAGCTGTTTTTT
.	TRBV6-1	TRBJ2-4	few	CASRSTRDPHHQAKNIQYF	TGTGCCAGCAGATCTACCCGGGACCCACATCATCAAGCCAAAAACATTCAGTACTTC
.	TRBV7-2	TRBJ2-7	many	CASNDAGRNNYEQYF	TGTGCCAGCAACGACGCTGGACGGAATAACTACGAGCAGTACTTC
.	TRBV20-1	TRBJ1-4	many	CSARSGLSEKLFF	TGCAGTGCTAGGTCGGGGTTAAGTGAAAAACTGTTTTTT
.	TRBV5-1	TRBJ2-3	many	CASSVVGGGQDTQYF	TGCGCCAGCAGCGTGGTCGGGGGAGGTCAAGATACGCAGTATTTT
.	TRBV19	TRBJ2-1	few	CASSIITLHNEQFF	TGTGCCAGTAGTATAATAACTCTTCACAATGAGCAGTTCTTC
TRBD2	TRBV18	TRBJ2-1	.	CASSPGLGLAGGQGNEQFF	TGTGCCAGCTCACCAGGTCTCGGGCTAGCGGGGGGCCAGGGCAATGAGCAGTTCTTC
.	TRBV7-9	TRBJ1-2	many	CASSLAAGIGYGYTF	TGTGCCAGCAGCTTGGCTGCAGGTATAGGCTATGGCTACACCTTC
.	TRBV9	TRBJ1-5	.	CASSVKGNQPQHF	TGTGCCAGCAGCGTAAAGGGCAATCAGCCCCAGCATTTT
.	TRBV7-2	TRBJ1-2	many	CASSLGAGKGYTF	TGTGCCAGCAGCTTAGGGGCAGGGAAGGGCTACACCTTC